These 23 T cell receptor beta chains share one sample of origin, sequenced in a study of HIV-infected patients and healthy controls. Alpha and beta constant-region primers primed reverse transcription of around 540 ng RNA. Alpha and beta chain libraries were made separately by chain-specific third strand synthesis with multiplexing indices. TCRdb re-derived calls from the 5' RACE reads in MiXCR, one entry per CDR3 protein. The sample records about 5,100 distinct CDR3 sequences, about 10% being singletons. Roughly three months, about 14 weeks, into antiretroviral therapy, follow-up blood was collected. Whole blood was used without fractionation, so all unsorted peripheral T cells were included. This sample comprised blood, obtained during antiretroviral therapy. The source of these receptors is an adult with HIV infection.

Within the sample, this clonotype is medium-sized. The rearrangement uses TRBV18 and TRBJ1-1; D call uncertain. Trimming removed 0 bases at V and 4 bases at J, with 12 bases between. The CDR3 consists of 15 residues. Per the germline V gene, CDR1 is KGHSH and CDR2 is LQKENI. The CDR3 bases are TGTGCCAGCTCACCACCGATGTTGTTGGGCACTGAAGCTTTCTTT. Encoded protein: CASSPPMLLGTEAFF. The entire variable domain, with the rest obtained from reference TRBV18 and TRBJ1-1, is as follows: NAGVMQNPRHLVRRRGQEARLRCSPMKGHSHVYWYRQLPEEGLKFMVYLQKENIIDESGMPKERFSAEFPKEGPSILRIQQVVRGDSAAYFCASSPPMLLGTEAFFGQGTRLTVV.

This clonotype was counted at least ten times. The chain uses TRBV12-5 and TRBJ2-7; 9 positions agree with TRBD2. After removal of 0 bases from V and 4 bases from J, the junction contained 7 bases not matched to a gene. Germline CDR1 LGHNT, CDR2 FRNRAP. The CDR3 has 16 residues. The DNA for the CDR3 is TGTGCTAGTGGTTTGGTACTTAGCGGGAGAGGGTACGAGCAGTACTTC. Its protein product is CASGLVLSGRGYEQYF.

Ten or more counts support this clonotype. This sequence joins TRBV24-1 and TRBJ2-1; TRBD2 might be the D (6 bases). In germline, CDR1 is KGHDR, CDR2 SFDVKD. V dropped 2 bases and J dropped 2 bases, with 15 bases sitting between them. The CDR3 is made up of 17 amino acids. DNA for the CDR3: TGTGCCACCAGTGATTCGGATGCGGGACGGACCTACAATGAGCAGTTCTTC. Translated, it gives CATSDSDAGRTYNEQFF.

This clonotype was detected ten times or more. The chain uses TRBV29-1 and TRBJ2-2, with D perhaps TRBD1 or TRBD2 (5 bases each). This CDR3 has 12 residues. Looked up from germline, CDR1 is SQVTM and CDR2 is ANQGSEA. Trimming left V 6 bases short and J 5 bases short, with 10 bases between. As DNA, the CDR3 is TGCAGCGTGGGACGGAGGACCGGGGAGCTGTTTTTT. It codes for CSVGRRTGELFF.

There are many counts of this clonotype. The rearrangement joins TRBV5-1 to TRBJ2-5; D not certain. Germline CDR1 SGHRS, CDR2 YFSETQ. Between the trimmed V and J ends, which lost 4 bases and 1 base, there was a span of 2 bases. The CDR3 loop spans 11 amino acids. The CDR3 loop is CASSIQETQYF. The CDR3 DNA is TGCGCCAGCAGCATCCAAGAGACCCAGTACTTC.

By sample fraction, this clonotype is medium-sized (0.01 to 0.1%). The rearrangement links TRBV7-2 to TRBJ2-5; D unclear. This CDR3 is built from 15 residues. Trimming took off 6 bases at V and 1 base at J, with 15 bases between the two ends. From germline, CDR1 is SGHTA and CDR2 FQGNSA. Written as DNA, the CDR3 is TGTGCCAGCAGTCCCTCACCCCAGTCCCAAGAGACCCAGTACTTC. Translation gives CASSPSPQSQETQYF.

Here the CDR3 DNA reads TGTGCCAGCAGCTGGGACAGGGGTTCCGAGCAGTACTTC. Amino acid sequence: CASSWDRGSEQYF. V gene TRBV7-3 combines with J gene TRBJ2-7; TRBD1 agrees at 10 bases. Germline CDR1 is SGHTA and CDR2 is FQGTGA. CDR3 length: 13 residues. The ends lost 4 bases at V and 6 bases at J; junction bases unmatched: 3. Complete variable domain (other parts from reference TRBV7-3 and TRBJ2-7): GAGVSQTPSNKVTEKGKYVELRCDPISGHTALYWYRQSLGQGPEFLIYFQGTGAADDSGLPNDRFFAVRPEGSVSTLKIQRTERGDSAVYLCASSWDRGSEQYFGPGTRLTVT.

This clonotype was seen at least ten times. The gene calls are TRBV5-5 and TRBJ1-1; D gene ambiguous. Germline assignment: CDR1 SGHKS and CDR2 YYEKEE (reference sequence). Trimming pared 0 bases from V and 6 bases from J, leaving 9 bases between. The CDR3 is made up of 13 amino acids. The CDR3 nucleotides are TGTGCCAGCAGCTTGGCCGGTTGGGCTGAAGCTTTCTTT. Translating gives CASSLAGWAEAFF.

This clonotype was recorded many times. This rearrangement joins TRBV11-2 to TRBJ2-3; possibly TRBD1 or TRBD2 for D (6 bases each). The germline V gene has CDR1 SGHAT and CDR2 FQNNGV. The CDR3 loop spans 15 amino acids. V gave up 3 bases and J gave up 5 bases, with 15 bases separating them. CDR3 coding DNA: TGTGCCAGCAGCTTCTTTTCGGGGGCGAGAGATACGCAGTATTTT. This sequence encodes CASSFFSGARDTQYF.

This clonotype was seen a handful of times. CDR3 coding DNA: TGTGCCAGTAGTCCACGGACAGGGGCGGGCTACAATGAGCAGTTCTTC. It codes for CASSPRTGAGYNEQFF. V is TRBV19 and J is TRBJ2-1, with TRBD1 matching over 9 bases. The CDR3 length is 16 residues. The germline gives CDR1 LNHDA, CDR2 SQIVND (reference sequence). After removal of 5 bases from V and 3 bases from J, the junction contained 8 bases not matched to a gene.

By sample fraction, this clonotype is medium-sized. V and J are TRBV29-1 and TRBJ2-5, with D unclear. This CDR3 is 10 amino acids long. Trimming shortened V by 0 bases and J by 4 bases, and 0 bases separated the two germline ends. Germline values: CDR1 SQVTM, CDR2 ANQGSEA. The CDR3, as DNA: TGCAGCGTTGAAGAAGAGACCCAGTACTTC. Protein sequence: CSVEEETQYF.

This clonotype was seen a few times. Here the CDR3 reads CASSLYTVSGANVLTF. CDR3 bases: TGTGCCAGCAGTTTATATACGGTCTCTGGGGCCAACGTCCTGACTTTC. The V call is TRBV27, the J call TRBJ2-6; D remains ambiguous. V was trimmed by 1 base and J by 0 bases, leaving 7 bases between them. The CDR3 covers 16 residues. Germline V gene lookup returns CDR1 MNHEY and CDR2 SMNVEV (reference sequence). The full variable domain, completed using reference TRBV27 and TRBJ2-6, is EAQVTQNPRYLITVTGKKLTVTCSQNMNHEYMSWYRQDPGLGLRQIYYSMNVEVTDKGDVPEGYKVSRKEKRNFPLILESPSPNQTSLYFCASSLYTVSGANVLTFGAGSRLTVL.

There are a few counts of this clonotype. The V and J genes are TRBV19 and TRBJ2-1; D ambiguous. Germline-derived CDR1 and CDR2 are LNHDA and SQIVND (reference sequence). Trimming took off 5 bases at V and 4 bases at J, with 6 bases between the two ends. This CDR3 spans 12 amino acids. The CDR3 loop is CASSPTYNEQFF. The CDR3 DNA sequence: TGTGCCAGTAGTCCTACTTACAATGAGCAGTTCTTC. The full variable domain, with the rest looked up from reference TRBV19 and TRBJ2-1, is DGGITQSPKYLFRKEGQNVTLSCEQNLNHDAMYWYRQDPGQGLRLIYYSQIVNDFQKGDIAEGYSVSREKKESFPLTVTSAQKNPTAFYLCASSPTYNEQFFGPGTRLTVL.

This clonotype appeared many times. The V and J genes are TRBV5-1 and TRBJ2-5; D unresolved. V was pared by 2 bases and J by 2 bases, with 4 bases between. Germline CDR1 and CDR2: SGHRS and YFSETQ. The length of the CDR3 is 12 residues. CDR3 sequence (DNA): TGCGCCAGCAGCTTATATCAAGAGACCCAGTACTTC. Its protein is CASSLYQETQYF.

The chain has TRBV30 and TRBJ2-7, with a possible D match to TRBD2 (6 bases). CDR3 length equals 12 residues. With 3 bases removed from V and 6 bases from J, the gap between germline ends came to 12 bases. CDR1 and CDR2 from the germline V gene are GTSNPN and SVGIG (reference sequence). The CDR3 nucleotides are TGTGCCTGGAGCGGGGAAGCGGGCGAGCAGTACTTC. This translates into CAWSGEAGEQYF.

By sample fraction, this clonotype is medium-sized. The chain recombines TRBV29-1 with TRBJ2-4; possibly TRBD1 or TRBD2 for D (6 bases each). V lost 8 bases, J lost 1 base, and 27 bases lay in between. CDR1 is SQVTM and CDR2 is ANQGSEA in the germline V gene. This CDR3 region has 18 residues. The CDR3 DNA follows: TGCAGCCCAAGGAGGGCAGGGGACCTCAACTCGGCCAAAAACATTCAGTACTTC. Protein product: CSPRRAGDLNSAKNIQYF.

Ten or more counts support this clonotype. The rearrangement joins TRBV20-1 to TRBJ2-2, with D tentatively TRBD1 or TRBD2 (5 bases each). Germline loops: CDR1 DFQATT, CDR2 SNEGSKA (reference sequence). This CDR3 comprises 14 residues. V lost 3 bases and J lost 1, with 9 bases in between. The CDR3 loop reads CSARFGGNTGELFF. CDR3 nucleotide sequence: TGCAGTGCTAGGTTTGGGGGGAACACCGGGGAGCTGTTTTTT.

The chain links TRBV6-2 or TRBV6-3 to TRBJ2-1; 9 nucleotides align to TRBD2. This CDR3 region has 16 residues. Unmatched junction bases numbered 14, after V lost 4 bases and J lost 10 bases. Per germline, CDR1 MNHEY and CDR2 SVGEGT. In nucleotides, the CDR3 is TGTGCCAGCAGTTCCCTATCAGCGGGAGGCCCTCACGAGCAGTTCTTC. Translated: CASSSLSAGGPHEQFF.

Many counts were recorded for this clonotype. The CDR3 sequence: CASSPRTANTEAFF. As DNA, the CDR3 is TGTGCCAGCAGTCCCCGGACCGCGAACACTGAAGCTTTCTTT. This chain joins TRBV12-3 or TRBV12-4 and TRBJ1-1; D is ambiguous. Between the trimmed V and J ends, which lost 5 bases and 1 base, there was a span of 11 bases. The CDR3 length is 14 residues.

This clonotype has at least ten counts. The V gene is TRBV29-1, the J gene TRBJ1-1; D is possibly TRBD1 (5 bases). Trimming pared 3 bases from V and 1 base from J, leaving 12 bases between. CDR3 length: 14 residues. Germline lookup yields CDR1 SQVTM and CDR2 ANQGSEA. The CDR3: CSVDSRRGNTEAFF. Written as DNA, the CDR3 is TGCAGCGTTGACAGCCGAAGGGGGAACACTGAAGCTTTCTTT.

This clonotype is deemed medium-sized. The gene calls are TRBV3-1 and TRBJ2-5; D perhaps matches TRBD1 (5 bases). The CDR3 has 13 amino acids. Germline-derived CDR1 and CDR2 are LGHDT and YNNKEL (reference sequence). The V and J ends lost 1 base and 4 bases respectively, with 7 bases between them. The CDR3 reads CASSQGGAETQYF. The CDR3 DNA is TGTGCCAGCAGCCAAGGGGGCGCAGAGACCCAGTACTTC.

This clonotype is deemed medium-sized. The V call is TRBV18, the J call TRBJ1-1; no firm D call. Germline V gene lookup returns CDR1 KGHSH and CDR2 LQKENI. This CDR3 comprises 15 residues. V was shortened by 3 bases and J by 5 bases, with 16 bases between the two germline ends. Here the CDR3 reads CASSPSAGSGTEAFF. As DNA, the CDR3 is TGTGCCAGCTCACCGTCAGCCGGGAGTGGTACTGAAGCTTTCTTT.

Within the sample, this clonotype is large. CDR3: CASSLDLERHEQFF. The CDR3 bases are TGTGCCAGCAGCTTAGATCTAGAACGCCATGAGCAGTTCTTC. The chain is built from TRBV13 and TRBJ2-1; D is undetermined. The CDR3 has 14 residues. From germline, CDR1 is PRHDT and CDR2 FYEKMQ (reference sequence). V dropped 1 base and J dropped 8 bases, with 12 bases sitting between them.